This T cell receptor (beta chain) was profiled in a study of Graves' ophthalmopathy and Graves' hyperthyroidism (dated by TCRdb to 2017 to 2018). About the full investigation: Stable hyperthyroidism was defined as no progression to ophthalmopathy within 18 months of follow-up. An independent validation cohort comprised 18 hyperthyroidism patients and around 16 patients who later progressed from hyperthyroidism to ophthalmopathy. Following sample collection, hyperthyroidism patients were given methimazole at a starting dose of 30 mg daily, and ophthalmopathy patients were given high-dose intravenous methylprednisolone. In total, around 130 blood samples were TCR-sequenced: around 42 ophthalmopathy, roughly 80 hyperthyroidism and approximately 17 hyperthyroidism-to-ophthalmopathy patients. In roughly six hyperthyroidism patients, the T-cell repertoires found in thyroid tissue were compared with those found in blood. To explore V-J signatures that separate ophthalmopathy from hyperthyroidism, a discovery set of around 97 patients was enrolled, consisting of about 45 with ophthalmopathy and under 65 with stable hyperthyroidism. The study used signatures of the TCR beta repertoire to tell Graves' ophthalmopathy apart from Graves' hyperthyroidism and to predict which patients would progress to ophthalmopathy. Results and caveats for the whole study, not just this receptor: Most expanded thyroid clonotypes with a frequency above 0.001 also appeared in blood, which suggests that blood repertoires may reflect the immune response in the thyroid. In validation, the model predicted ophthalmopathy progression with nearly 71% sensitivity and roughly 78% specificity; about a dozen predicted patients were CT-confirmed with GO in a median of 6.5 months. Ophthalmopathy was separated from stable hyperthyroidism by the 13-signature model with 87.88% sensitivity and about 83% specificity in cross-validation and with 80%/75% in the test set. No statistical method was used to set the sample size in advance, and the investigators knew which group each participant was assigned to.

TCR beta CDR3 regions were amplified from RNA transcripts for repertoire sequencing. HTBI primers and the Qiagen OneStep RT-PCR kit were used in a first-round RT-PCR, which was followed by a second-round multiplex PCR, size selection and purification. Libraries were sequenced paired-end with 100 bp reads on an Illumina HiSeq2000. As for the authors' bioinformatics: Reads were processed with SOAPnuke, discarding reads with adapters, uncalled bases, mean Phred below 15, or no exact constant-primer or identifier match. High-quality paired reads were merged with COPE v1.2.5. Unique nucleotide sequences were defined as clonotypes and aligned to IMGT TRB V, D and J references using MiTCR v1.1. The analysis was limited to V-J combinations with a frequency above 0.0001, which together covered about 99% of the repertoires. For each V-J combination, a TCR clonal expansion and chaos score was defined as the ratio of F50 clonal expansion to chaos observed in the TCRdist matrix. Welch's t-statistics and random forest were used to reduce the features to approximately 13 V-J combinations, which were then used as input to a naive Bayes classifier. The similarity between thyroid and blood repertoires was quantified using the Morisita-Horn index. TCRdb ran its own pipeline on the public reads, namely fastp trimming at Q25 and MiXCR clone calling, and kept in-frame beta chains. Rows merge per CDR3 protein into single entries with the most common DNA and genes. TCRdb, not the original authors, processed these V and J calls. The sample yields around 1,200,000 distinct CDR3 sequences; less than 45% were counted once. The ten largest make up around 10% of the sample.

The table lists this clonotype with many counts. The antigen it recognizes is unknown. No clone much larger than this one lies a single base away; base qualities are absent. The CDR3 goes from the cysteine to the phenylalanine over 14 residues. CDR3 DNA is the only sequence kept; it has 42 bases, read in frame from the first base. The trim is 6 bases for V and 5 bases for J, with a gap of 16 bases between the germline ends. CDR1 and CDR2 were assigned from the germline V gene (reference sequence) as MNHNY and SVGAGI. The hyperthyroidism patients were 18 to 65 years old and newly diagnosed, with a disease duration of less than 2 months. Patients with other autoimmune diseases, uncontrolled infections, pregnancy or lactation were excluded. Diagnosis relied on clinical symptoms, serum thyroxine, TRAb, thyroid ultrasound and orbital computed tomography. Trizol reagent was used to extract the total RNA, and its quality was then checked on an Agilent 2100 Bioanalyzer.

This clonotype was obtained from an adult man with Graves' hyperthyroidism. The chain joins TRBV6-6 to TRBJ2-5, and perhaps TRBD2 as D gene, on 6 matching bases. The material sequenced was peripheral blood or thyroid tissue (not recorded which). DNA sequence: TGTGCCAGCAGCTCACCTCGGGAGTCGGAGACCCAGTACTTC. Its translation is CASSSPRESETQYF.